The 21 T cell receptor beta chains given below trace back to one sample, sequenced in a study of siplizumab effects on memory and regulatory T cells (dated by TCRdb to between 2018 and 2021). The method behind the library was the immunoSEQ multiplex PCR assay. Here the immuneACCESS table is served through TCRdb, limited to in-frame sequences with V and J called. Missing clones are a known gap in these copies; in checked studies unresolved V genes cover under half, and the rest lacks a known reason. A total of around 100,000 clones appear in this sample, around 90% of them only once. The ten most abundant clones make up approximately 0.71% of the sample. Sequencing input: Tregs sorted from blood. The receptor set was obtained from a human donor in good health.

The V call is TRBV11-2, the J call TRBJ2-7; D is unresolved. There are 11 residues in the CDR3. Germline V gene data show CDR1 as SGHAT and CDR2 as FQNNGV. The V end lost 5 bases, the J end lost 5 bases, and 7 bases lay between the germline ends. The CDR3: CASSVMNEQYF. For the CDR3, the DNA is TGTGCCAGCAGCGTAATGAACGAGCAGTACTTC.

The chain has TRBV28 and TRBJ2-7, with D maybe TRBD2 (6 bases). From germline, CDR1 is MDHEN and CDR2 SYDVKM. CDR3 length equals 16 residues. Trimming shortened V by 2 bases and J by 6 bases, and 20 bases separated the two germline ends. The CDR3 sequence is CASSLQYSGPYTEQYF. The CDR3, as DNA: TGTGCCAGCAGTTTACAGTATAGCGGACCGTATACCGAGCAGTACTTC. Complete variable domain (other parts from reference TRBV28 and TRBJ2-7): DVKVTQSSRYLVKRTGEKVFLECVQDMDHENMFWYRQDPGLGLRLIYFSYDVKMKEKGDIPEGYSVSREKKERFSLILESASTNQTSMYLCASSLQYSGPYTEQYFGPGTRLTVT.

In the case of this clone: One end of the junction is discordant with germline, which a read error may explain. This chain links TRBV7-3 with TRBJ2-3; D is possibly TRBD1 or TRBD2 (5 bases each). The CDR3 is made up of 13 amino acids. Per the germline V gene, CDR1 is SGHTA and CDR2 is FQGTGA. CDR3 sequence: CASSLNNDGTRYF. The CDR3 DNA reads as TGTGCCAGCAGCTTAAACAACGACGGGACGCGGTATTTT.

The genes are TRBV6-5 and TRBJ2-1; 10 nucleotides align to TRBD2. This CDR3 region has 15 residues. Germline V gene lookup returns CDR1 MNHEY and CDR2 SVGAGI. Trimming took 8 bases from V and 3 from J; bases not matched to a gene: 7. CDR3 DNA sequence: TGTGCCAGCTGCCCTAGCGGGAGTATCTACAATGAGCAGTTCTTC. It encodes CASCPSGSIYNEQFF.

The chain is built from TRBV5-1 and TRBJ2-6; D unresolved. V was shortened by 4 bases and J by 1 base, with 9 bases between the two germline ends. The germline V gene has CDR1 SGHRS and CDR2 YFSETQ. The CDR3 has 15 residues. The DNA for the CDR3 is TGCGCCAGCAGCCGAACAGAGTCTGGGGCCAACGTCCTGACTTTC. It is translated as CASSRTESGANVLTF.

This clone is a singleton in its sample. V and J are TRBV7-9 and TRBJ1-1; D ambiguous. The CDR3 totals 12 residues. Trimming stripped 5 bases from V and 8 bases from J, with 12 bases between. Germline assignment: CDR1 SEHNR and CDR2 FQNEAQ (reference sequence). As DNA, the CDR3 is TGTGCCAGCAGCGAGGGTGGGCGCGAAGCTTTCTTT. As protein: CASSEGGREAFF.

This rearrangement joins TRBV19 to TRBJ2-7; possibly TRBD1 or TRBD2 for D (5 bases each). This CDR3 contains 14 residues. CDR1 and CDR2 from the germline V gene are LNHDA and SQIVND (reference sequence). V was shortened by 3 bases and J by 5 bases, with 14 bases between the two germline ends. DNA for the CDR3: TGTGCCAGTAGTATTGGGGGAGCATACGACGAGCAGTACTTC. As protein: CASSIGGAYDEQYF.

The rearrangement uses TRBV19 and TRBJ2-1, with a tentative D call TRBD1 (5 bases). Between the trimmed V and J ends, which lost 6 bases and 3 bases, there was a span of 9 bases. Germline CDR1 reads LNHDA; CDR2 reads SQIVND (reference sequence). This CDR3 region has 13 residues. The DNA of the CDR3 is TGTGCCAGTAGACAGGCCGACTACAATGAGCAGTTCTTC. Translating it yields CASRQADYNEQFF.

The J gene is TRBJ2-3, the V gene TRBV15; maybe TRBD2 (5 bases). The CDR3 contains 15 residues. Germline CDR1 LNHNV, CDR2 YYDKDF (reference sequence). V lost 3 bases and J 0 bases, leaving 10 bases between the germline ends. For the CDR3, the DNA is TGTGCCACCAGCAGGCTGAGCGGAAGCACAGATACGCAGTATTTT. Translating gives CATSRLSGSTDTQYF.

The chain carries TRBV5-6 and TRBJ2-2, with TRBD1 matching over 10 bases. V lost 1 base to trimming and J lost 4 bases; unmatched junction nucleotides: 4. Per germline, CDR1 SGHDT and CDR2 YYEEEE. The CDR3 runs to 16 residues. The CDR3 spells CASSLLDRGSTGELFF. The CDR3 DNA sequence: TGTGCCAGCAGCTTGTTGGACAGGGGGAGCACCGGGGAGCTGTTTTTT.

The CDR3 is CASSLAGVADTQYF. The DNA for the CDR3 is TGTGCCAGCAGCTTAGCGGGAGTGGCAGATACGCAGTATTTT. This chain links TRBV7-9 with TRBJ2-3; D is perhaps TRBD2 (5 bases). Germline V CDR1 and CDR2: SEHNR, FQNEAQ (reference sequence). This CDR3 is built from 14 residues. The ends were cut back, 0 bases at V and 4 bases at J, with 8 bases in the middle.

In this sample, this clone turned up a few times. The CDR3 loop is CASRGYKNTEAFF. The CDR3 coding sequence is TGTGCCAGCAGGGGGTACAAGAACACTGAAGCTTTCTTT. This rearrangement joins TRBV7-9 to TRBJ1-1; no clear D gene. The length of the CDR3 is 13 residues. Trimming took 6 bases from V and 1 from J, leaving 9 bases between them. The germline V gene encodes CDR1 SEHNR and CDR2 FQNEAQ (reference sequence).

CDR3: CARSHGTGLYSGNTIYF. In nucleotides, the CDR3 is TGTGCCAGAAGCCATGGGACAGGGCTCTACTCTGGAAACACCATATATTTT. The chain combines TRBV5-3 with TRBJ1-3, with TRBD1 matching over 9 bases. TRBV5-3 carries the ORF label, with uncertain function. This CDR3 is built from 17 residues. J gave up 0 bases and V 4 bases, and 8 bases lay outside the gene matches.

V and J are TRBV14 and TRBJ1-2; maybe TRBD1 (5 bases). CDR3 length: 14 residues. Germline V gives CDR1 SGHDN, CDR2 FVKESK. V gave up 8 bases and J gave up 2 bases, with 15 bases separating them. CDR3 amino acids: CASSQSRVNYGYTF. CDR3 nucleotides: TGTGCCAGCTCACAGTCCAGGGTAAACTATGGCTACACCTTC.

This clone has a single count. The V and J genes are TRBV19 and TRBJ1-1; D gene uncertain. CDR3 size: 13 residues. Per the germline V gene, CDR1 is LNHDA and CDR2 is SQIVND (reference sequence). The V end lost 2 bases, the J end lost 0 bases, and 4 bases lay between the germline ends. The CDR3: CASSIRVNTEAFF. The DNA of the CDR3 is TGTGCCAGTAGTATACGGGTGAACACTGAAGCTTTCTTT.

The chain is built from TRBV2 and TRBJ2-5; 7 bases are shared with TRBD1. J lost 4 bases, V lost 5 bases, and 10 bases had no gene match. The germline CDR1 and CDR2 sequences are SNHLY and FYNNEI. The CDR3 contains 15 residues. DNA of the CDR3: TGTGCCAGCAGTTCTACAGGGGTAAAGAGAGAGACCCAGTACTTC. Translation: CASSSTGVKRETQYF.

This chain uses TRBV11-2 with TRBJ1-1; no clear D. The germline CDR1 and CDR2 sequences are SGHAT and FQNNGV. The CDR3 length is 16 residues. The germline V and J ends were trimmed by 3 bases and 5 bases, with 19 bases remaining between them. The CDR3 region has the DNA TGTGCCAGCAGCTTTAGGCCGGCAGAGTGGGGTACTGAAGCTTTCTTT. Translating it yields CASSFRPAEWGTEAFF.

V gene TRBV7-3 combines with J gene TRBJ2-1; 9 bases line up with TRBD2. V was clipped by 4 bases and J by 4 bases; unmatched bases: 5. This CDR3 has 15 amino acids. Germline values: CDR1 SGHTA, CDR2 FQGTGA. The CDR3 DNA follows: TGTGCCAGCAGCTCGCTAGCGGGACATTACAATGAGCAGTTCTTC. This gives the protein CASSSLAGHYNEQFF.

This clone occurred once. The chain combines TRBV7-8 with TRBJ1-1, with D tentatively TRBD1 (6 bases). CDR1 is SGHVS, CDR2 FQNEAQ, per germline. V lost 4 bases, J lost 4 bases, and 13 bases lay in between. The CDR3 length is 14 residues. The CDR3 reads CASSSQGRTTEAFF. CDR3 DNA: TGTGCCAGCAGCTCCCAGGGGAGAACCACTGAAGCTTTCTTT.

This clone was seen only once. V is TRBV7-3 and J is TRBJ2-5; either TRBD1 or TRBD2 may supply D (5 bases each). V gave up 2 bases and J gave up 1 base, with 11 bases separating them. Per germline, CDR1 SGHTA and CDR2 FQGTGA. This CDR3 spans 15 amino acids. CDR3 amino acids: CASSLGTGPQETQYF. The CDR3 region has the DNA TGTGCCAGCAGCTTAGGGACCGGCCCCCAAGAGACCCAGTACTTC.

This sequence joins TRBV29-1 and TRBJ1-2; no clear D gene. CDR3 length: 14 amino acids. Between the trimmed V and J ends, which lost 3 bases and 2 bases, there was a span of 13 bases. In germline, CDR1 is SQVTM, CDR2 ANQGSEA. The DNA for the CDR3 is TGCAGCGTTGATGTCGGCGCGGCGAACTATGGCTACACCTTC. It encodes CSVDVGAANYGYTF.